The next 21 T cell receptor beta chains were all read from a single sample in a study of CD8 T cells in ankylosing spondylitis. In TCRdb, the 5' RACE reads were re-called with MiXCR into one record per CDR3 protein. There are about 220,000 distinct CDR3 sequences in the sample; 10% to 13% occur only once, and approximately 20% lies in the top ten. Sequenced sample: blood, either unsorted or a sorted T cell fraction (not recorded which). Receptors were obtained from a male donor with ankylosing spondylitis or in good health (not recorded which).

This clonotype showed up many times. The V and J genes are TRBV5-6 and TRBJ1-2; 8 nucleotides match TRBD1. This CDR3 comprises 15 residues. Trimming removed 4 bases from V and 4 bases from J; junction bases left unmatched: 9. Germline CDR1 reads SGHDT; CDR2 reads YYEEEE. CDR3 nucleotide sequence: TGTGCCAGCAGCCGCCGGGACAGGAGATTCTATGGCTACACCTTC. Translated, it gives CASSRRDRRFYGYTF.

As regards this clonotype: With a much larger clone just one base away, this may be a read error. The rearrangement joins TRBV5-5 to TRBJ1-1; 9 bases agree with TRBD1. CDR3 length: 16 residues. V was clipped by 5 bases and J by 1 base; unmatched bases: 9. Germline CDR1 SGHKS, CDR2 YYEKEE (reference sequence). The CDR3 loop is CASRYTGGASNTEAFF. The CDR3 region has the DNA TGTGCCAGCAGATACACAGGGGGCGCGTCGAACACTGAAGCTTTCTTT.

Ten or more counts support this clonotype. This chain links TRBV5-1 with TRBJ2-3, with no clear D. V was pared by 0 bases and J by 2 bases, with 13 bases between. CDR1 SGHRS and CDR2 YFSETQ come from the germline V gene. There are 16 residues in the CDR3. This CDR3 reads CASSLEVPGDTDTQYF. In DNA, the CDR3 is TGCGCCAGCAGCTTGGAGGTGCCAGGAGACACAGATACGCAGTATTTT.

This clonotype has just a few counts. The chain combines TRBV10-3 with TRBJ1-2, with 7 positions matching TRBD1. V was clipped by 4 bases and J by 3 bases; unmatched bases: 2. The CDR3 loop spans 13 amino acids. The V gene's germline CDR1 is ENHRY and CDR2 SYGVKD. The CDR3 coding sequence is TGTGCCATCAGTGGACAGGGAGACTATGGCTACACCTTC. Its translation is CAISGQGDYGYTF.

In this sample, this clonotype turned up many times. The J gene is TRBJ2-5, the V gene TRBV20-1, with D possibly being TRBD1 (6 bases). CDR3 length: 14 residues. Germline-derived CDR1 and CDR2 are DFQATT and SNEGSKA (reference sequence). V gave up 3 bases and J gave up 1 base, with 12 bases separating them. CDR3 nucleotide sequence: TGCAGTGCTAGCGCCACAGGGCGCCAAGAGACCCAGTACTTC. Protein product: CSASATGRQETQYF.

This clonotype occurred many times. J is TRBJ2-7 and V is TRBV10-3; D possibly corresponds to TRBD1 (6 bases). Trimming removed 10 bases at V and 3 bases at J, with 16 bases between. The CDR3 is 13 amino acids. Germline V gives CDR1 ENHRY, CDR2 SYGVKD. CDR3 residues: CATLQGPLYEQYF. The DNA of the CDR3 is TGTGCCACCCTACAGGGACCCCTCTACGAGCAGTACTTC.

This clonotype occurred many times. The rearrangement joins TRBV12-3 or TRBV12-4 to TRBJ2-3; 10 bases map to TRBD2. The V gene end was trimmed by 2 bases and the J gene end by 0 bases; junction bases not matched to a gene: 5. CDR3 length: 17 amino acids. In nucleotides, the CDR3 is TGTGCCAGCAGTTTATTAGCGGGGGGTTCTAGCACAGATACGCAGTATTTT. It codes for CASSLLAGGSSTDTQYF.

This clonotype was counted at least ten times. The chain couples TRBV7-2 to TRBJ1-5; D is perhaps TRBD1 (6 bases). Trimming pared 0 bases from V and 5 bases from J, leaving 11 bases between. CDR1 is SGHTA, CDR2 FQGNSA, per germline. The CDR3 runs 15 residues. The chain's CDR3 is CASSLAGGRDQPQHF. The CDR3 DNA follows: TGTGCCAGCAGCTTAGCAGGGGGGCGTGATCAGCCCCAGCATTTT. The entire variable domain, with the rest obtained from reference TRBV7-2 and TRBJ1-5, is as follows: GAGVSQSPSNKVTEKGKDVELRCDPISGHTALYWYRQSLGQGLEFLIYFQGNSAPDKSGLPSDRFSAERTGGSVSTLTIQRTQQEDSAVYLCASSLAGGRDQPQHFGDGTRLSIL.

The gene calls are TRBV2 and TRBJ2-1; D possibly corresponds to TRBD1 (5 bases). The CDR3 is made up of 15 amino acids. Trimming took off 1 base at V and 4 bases at J, with 11 bases between the two ends. Germline CDR1 is SNHLY and CDR2 is FYNNEI. In nucleotides, the CDR3 is TGTGCCAGCAGTGAAGAGGACATAGGGTACAATGAGCAGTTCTTC. Encoded protein: CASSEEDIGYNEQFF.

Many counts were recorded for this clonotype. V gene TRBV7-2 combines with J gene TRBJ1-5; the D gene is possibly TRBD1 (5 bases). V gave up 5 bases and J gave up 5 bases, with 10 bases separating them. CDR3 size: 13 residues. The germline CDR1 and CDR2 sequences are SGHTA and FQGNSA. The CDR3 DNA is TGTGCCAGCAGCGGAGACAGACATCAGCCCCAGCATTTT. This encodes CASSGDRHQPQHF.

Details on this clonotype: Relative to the germline gene, one junction end is altered; a read error may explain this. V gene TRBV7-2 combines with J gene TRBJ2-1, with D possibly called TRBD1 or TRBD2 (6 bases each). The CDR3 spans 14 residues. The germline V gene has CDR1 SGHTA and CDR2 FQGNSA. CDR3 in amino acids: CASSLAGGYNEQLF. The CDR3 DNA sequence: TGTGCCAGCAGCTTAGCAGGGGGGTACAATGAGCAGCTCTTC.

Ten or more counts support this clonotype. The J gene is TRBJ2-7, the V gene TRBV20-1; 10 nucleotides line up with TRBD1. Per germline, CDR1 DFQATT and CDR2 SNEGSKA (reference sequence). The V and J ends lost 2 bases and 3 bases, in that order; junction bases with no gene match: 7. The CDR3 extends over 15 amino acids. CDR3 bases: TGCAGTGCTAGACCCCGGACAGGGGGATACTACGAGCAGTACTTC. This translates into CSARPRTGGYYEQYF.

The table lists this clonotype with a few counts. The chain joins TRBV28 to TRBJ1-3; D is unclear. The CDR3 covers 17 residues. The V gene's germline CDR1 is MDHEN and CDR2 SYDVKM. Deletions cut 4 bases from V and 0 bases from J, with 16 bases between. This CDR3 reads CASSSLTLKDSGNTIYF. The DNA of the CDR3 is TGTGCCAGCAGTTCCTTGACTCTAAAGGACTCTGGAAACACCATATATTTT.

This clonotype was observed at least ten times. The J gene is TRBJ2-5, the V gene TRBV11-2; 10 nucleotides align to TRBD1. J was trimmed by 2 bases and V by 5 bases; bases with no gene match: 17. This CDR3 has 19 amino acids. The germline V gene encodes CDR1 SGHAT and CDR2 FQNNGV. Written as DNA, the CDR3 is TGTGCCAGCAGCCACCCCCGGACAGGGGGAGAGACCTATCAAGAGACCCAGTACTTC. Amino acids: CASSHPRTGGETYQETQYF.

About this clonotype itself: This may come from a read error, since a much larger clone is one base off. The chain carries TRBV7-3 and TRBJ2-5; the match to TRBD2 covers 7 bases. Germline V gene data show CDR1 as SGHTA and CDR2 as FQGTGA. The CDR3 runs 15 residues. As DNA, the CDR3 is TGTGCCAACAGCTTACTGAGCGGGGAACAAGAGACCCAGTACTTC. Protein sequence: CANSLLSGEQETQYF. The variable domain in full, with the rest retrieved from reference TRBV7-3 and TRBJ2-5, is GAGVSQTPSNKVTEKGKYVELRCDPISGHTALYWYRQSLGQGPEFLIYFQGTGAADDSGLPNDRFFAVRPEGSVSTLKIQRTERGDSAVYLCANSLLSGEQETQYFGPGTRLLVL.

V gene TRBV20-1 combines with J gene TRBJ1-2; 7 bases map to TRBD1. J lost 8 bases, V lost 6 bases, and 15 bases had no gene match. The CDR3 contains 14 residues. Germline V lookup: CDR1 DFQATT, CDR2 SNEGSKA (reference sequence). DNA of the CDR3: TGCAGTGCAACGACCGGGACAGTGAATAGAGGCTACACCTTC. Translation gives CSATTGTVNRGYTF.

The table lists this clonotype with many counts. This chain connects TRBV7-8 to TRBJ2-5; D may be TRBD2 (5 bases). The CDR3 spans 15 residues. V lost 0 bases, J lost 4 bases, and 12 bases lay in between. Germline CDR1 reads SGHVS; CDR2 reads FQNEAQ. DNA of the CDR3: TGTGCCAGCAGCTTAGCGGACTTTTGGGCAGAGACCCAGTACTTC. Translating it yields CASSLADFWAETQYF.

The V gene is TRBV7-3, the J gene TRBJ2-2; 16 bases match TRBD2. With 4 bases clipped from V and 5 bases from J, the junction kept 7 bases outside the gene matches. The CDR3 totals 18 residues. Germline values: CDR1 SGHTA, CDR2 FQGTGA. CDR3: CASSSGTSGGVGTGELFF. CDR3 DNA: TGTGCCAGCAGCTCCGGGACTAGCGGGGGGGTTGGTACCGGGGAGCTGTTTTTT.

This clonotype was found many times. This chain uses TRBV15 with TRBJ1-5; D ambiguous. This CDR3 spans 13 amino acids. Trimming took 5 bases from V and 7 from J, leaving 12 bases between them. The germline CDR1 and CDR2 sequences are LNHNV and YYDKDF (reference sequence). The CDR3, as DNA: TGTGCCACCAGCTCTAATTGGGCCCAGCCCCAGCATTTT. This gives the protein CATSSNWAQPQHF. The variable domain in full, completed from reference TRBV15 and TRBJ1-5, reads DAMVIQNPRYQVTQFGKPVTLSCSQTLNHNVMYWYQQKSSQAPKLLFHYYDKDFNNEADTPDNFQSRRPNTSFCFLDIRSPGLGDTAMYLCATSSNWAQPQHFGDGTRLSIL.

The sample holds a few counts of this clonotype. The rearrangement joins TRBV7-3 to TRBJ2-1; D gene ambiguous. The CDR3 has 15 amino acids. The ends were cut back, 2 bases at V and 2 bases at J, with 10 bases in the middle. Germline V lookup: CDR1 SGHTA, CDR2 FQGTGA. The CDR3 region is CASSLEPGTYNEQFF. CDR3 DNA sequence: TGTGCCAGCAGCTTAGAGCCCGGCACCTACAATGAGCAGTTCTTC.

This clonotype was picked up many times. V and J are TRBV20-1 and TRBJ2-4, with a possible D match to TRBD1 (6 bases). There are 18 residues in the CDR3. The germline V and J ends were trimmed by 3 bases and 1 base, with 22 bases remaining between them. From germline, CDR1 is DFQATT and CDR2 SNEGSKA (reference sequence). The CDR3 coding sequence is TGCAGTGCTAGTATAAAAGAGCAGGGGCAGTGGGCCAAAAACATTCAGTACTTC. It is translated as CSASIKEQGQWAKNIQYF.